This T cell receptor (beta chain) was found in a study of blood T cell repertoires in COVID-19. Whole-study context: COVID-19 samples from acute and convalescent phases originated in the United States, Italy and Spain. T cells, B-cell-depleted T cells, or PBMCs supplied cDNA or gDNA.

The sample holds one count of this clone. Original processing notes: Using reference gene primer amplification, nucleated cell counts were estimated. Using immunoSEQ multiplex PCR, the repertoire was profiled, and TCRdb retains in-frame clones only, with some absent. V, J and clone size are those of that table, while D and trimming were read from the DNA. The table includes around 120,000 clones, roughly 90% detected once. Sequenced material: peripheral blood. This TCR came from a woman between 55 and 75 years old with COVID-19, enrolled during active disease.

The DNA of the CDR3 is TGTGCCAGCTCGTCCCGGGACAGAGTTAATTCACCCCTCCACTTT. It yields the protein CASSSRDRVNSPLHF. The V call is TRBV18, the J call TRBJ1-6; 7 nucleotides match TRBD1. CDR3 length equals 15 residues. CDR1 and CDR2 (germline): KGHSH, LQKENI. V trimming: 6 bases; J trimming: 6 bases; junction bases outside the gene matches: 8.